The 24 T cell receptor beta chains given below trace back to one sample, sequenced in a study of CD8+ T cells in alopecia areata. Investigators isolated RNA and reverse transcribed it into cDNA to act as the sequencing template. The method was immunoSEQ multiplex PCR; TCRdb's version includes in-frame clones alone and lacks a portion of them. The sample includes approximately 59,000 clones, about half of them seen just once. The sample in question was CD8+ T cells sorted from blood, obtained at week 0. The receptor source for this set is a human donor with alopecia areata.

A few counts support this clone. This chain connects TRBV9 to TRBJ2-1; possibly TRBD2 for D (5 bases). Trimming left V 2 bases short and J 2 bases short, with 8 bases between. CDR3 size: 14 residues. The germline V gene encodes CDR1 SGDLS and CDR2 YYNGEE. CDR3 coding DNA: TGTGCCAGCAGCGTGAGGACTGCCTACAATGAGCAGTTCTTC. The encoded protein is CASSVRTAYNEQFF.

This clone was detected only a few times. The rearrangement uses TRBV29-1 and TRBJ2-7; D is possibly TRBD2 (7 bases). Germline V CDR1 and CDR2: SQVTM, ANQGSEA. The CDR3 has 13 residues. Trimming left V 4 bases short and J 0 bases short, with 10 bases between. Here the CDR3 DNA reads TGCAGCGTTGGAGGGGGGGCCTCCTACGAGCAGTACTTC. This gives the protein CSVGGGASYEQYF.

This chain connects TRBV29-1 to TRBJ2-1; D might be TRBD2 (5 bases). CDR1 and CDR2 (germline): SQVTM, ANQGSEA. Trimming pared 1 base from V and 0 bases from J, leaving 13 bases between. The CDR3 runs 16 residues. DNA for the CDR3: TGCAGCGTTGAAGGTCCCATGGGGAGCTCCTACAATGAGCAGTTCTTC. It codes for CSVEGPMGSSYNEQFF.

This clone occurred a few times. This chain links TRBV29-1 with TRBJ2-5; D gene uncertain. The CDR3 sequence is 13 residues long. Trimming cost V 6 bases and J 1 base, with 12 bases left between them. Germline V CDR1 and CDR2: SQVTM, ANQGSEA. Here the CDR3 DNA reads TGCAGCGTAGCAGGCCCGGTCCAAGAGACCCAGTACTTC. This encodes CSVAGPVQETQYF.

This clone was observed once. The chain combines TRBV25-1 with TRBJ2-7; D is unclear. V lost 1 base to trimming and J lost 3 bases, with 13 bases between them. This CDR3 is 15 amino acids long. Germline CDR1 reads MGHDK; CDR2 reads SYGVNS. The CDR3 is CASSEWGGPSYEQYF. The DNA for the CDR3 is TGTGCCAGCAGTGAATGGGGTGGACCGAGCTACGAGCAGTACTTC.

The count of this clone is one. This chain uses TRBV19 with TRBJ2-5, with D possibly matching TRBD1 (6 bases). CDR1 is LNHDA, CDR2 SQIVND, per germline (reference sequence). The germline V and J ends were trimmed by 7 bases and 1 base, with 7 bases remaining between them. The CDR3 loop spans 12 amino acids. In DNA form, the CDR3 reads TGTGCCAGTAAAGGGGGCCAAGAGACCCAGTACTTC. It translates to CASKGGQETQYF. The full variable domain, completed using reference TRBV19 and TRBJ2-5, is DGGITQSPKYLFRKEGQNVTLSCEQNLNHDAMYWYRQDPGQGLRLIYYSQIVNDFQKGDIAEGYSVSREKKESFPLTVTSAQKNPTAFYLCASKGGQETQYFGPGTRLLVL.

The V gene is TRBV30, the J gene TRBJ2-1, with 13 bases identical to TRBD2. The CDR3 contains 19 residues. The junction had 9 bases not matched to a gene; V was cut back by 1 base and J by 0 bases. Germline V gene sequence: CDR1 GTSNPN, CDR2 SVGIG (reference sequence). The CDR3 DNA reads as TGTGCCTGGAGTGACCCGGGACTAGCGGGACCGAGCTCCTACAATGAGCAGTTCTTC. Translation: CAWSDPGLAGPSSYNEQFF.

This clone was seen a handful of times. The genes are TRBV10-3 and TRBJ2-7, with 9 bases that match TRBD1. Germline loops: CDR1 ENHRY, CDR2 SYGVKD. The trim removed 3 bases at V and 2 bases at J, leaving 8 bases unmatched. The CDR3 is made up of 16 amino acids. The CDR3 here is CAISDRDRVKTYEQYF. CDR3 bases: TGTGCCATCAGTGACCGGGACAGGGTTAAGACCTACGAGCAGTACTTC.

The chain has TRBV27 and TRBJ2-7, with a possible D match to TRBD2 (6 bases). V was cut by 4 bases and J by 2 bases, with 9 bases left in between. The CDR3 is made up of 13 amino acids. Germline values: CDR1 MNHEY, CDR2 SMNVEV (reference sequence). The CDR3 sequence is CASSWGETYEQYF. The CDR3 nucleotides read TGTGCCAGCAGTTGGGGGGAGACCTACGAGCAGTACTTC.

This rearrangement joins TRBV4-3 to TRBJ2-3; 13 nucleotides align to TRBD2. Germline V lookup: CDR1 LGHNA, CDR2 YSLEER. The CDR3 contains 15 residues. J gave up 4 bases and V 7 bases, and 5 bases lay outside the gene matches. CDR3 nucleotide sequence: TGCGCCAGCAAAACCGGACTAGCGGGAGCAGATACGCAGTATTTT. Its protein product is CASKTGLAGADTQYF.

This clone was seen a single time. V is TRBV4-1 and J is TRBJ2-1, with TRBD2 as a possible D gene (5 bases). Between the trimmed V and J ends, which lost 1 base and 0 bases, there was a span of 7 bases. This CDR3 contains 15 residues. The germline gives CDR1 MGHRA, CDR2 YSYEKL. CDR3 in DNA: TGCGCCAGCAGCCAAGCGGGAAGCTCCTACAATGAGCAGTTCTTC. Translating gives CASSQAGSSYNEQFF.

The V gene is TRBV6-1, the J gene TRBJ2-5; 7 nucleotides match TRBD1. The CDR3 is 13 amino acids. The V gene end was trimmed by 6 bases and the J gene end by 2 bases; junction bases not matched to a gene: 3. CDR1 and CDR2 from the germline V gene are MNHNS and SASEGT. This CDR3 is CASRGQSQETQYF. The CDR3 coding sequence is TGTGCCAGCAGGGGACAGTCACAAGAGACCCAGTACTTC.

The CDR3 protein is CASSFEPGTDYEQYF. DNA for the CDR3: TGTGCCAGCAGTTTCGAGCCAGGGACAGATTACGAGCAGTACTTC. This sequence joins TRBV11-2 and TRBJ2-7, with TRBD1 identical over 7 bases. Germline V gene sequence: CDR1 SGHAT, CDR2 FQNNGV. Losses at the gene ends were 6 bases for V and 4 bases for J; bases not matched to a gene: 12. The CDR3 is 15 residues long.

The rearrangement uses TRBV7-9 and TRBJ1-2; no clear D gene. CDR1 and CDR2 (germline): SEHNR, FQNEAQ (reference sequence). V was cut by 1 base and J by 8 bases, with 8 bases left in between. This CDR3 is built from 12 residues. The chain's CDR3 is CASSLGISGYTF. The DNA for the CDR3 is TGTGCCAGCAGCTTAGGTATTTCCGGCTACACCTTC. Full variable domain (missing parts from reference TRBV7-9 and TRBJ1-2): DTGVSQNPRHKITKRGQNVTFRCDPISEHNRLYWYRQTLGQGPEFLTYFQNEAQLEKSRLLSDRFSAERPKGSFSTLEIQRTEQGDSAMYLCASSLGISGYTFGSGTRLTVV.

The V gene is TRBV20-1, the J gene TRBJ2-2; no definite D call. Germline loops: CDR1 DFQATT, CDR2 SNEGSKA (reference sequence). The length of the CDR3 is 11 residues. V lost 4 bases, J lost 7 bases, and 7 bases lay in between. CDR3 in amino acids: CSATPGGELFF. In nucleotides, the CDR3 is TGCAGTGCTACCCCCGGCGGGGAGCTGTTTTTT.

V usage is TRBV7-9 and J usage is TRBJ1-2; TRBD1 is a possible D gene (6 bases). The CDR3 extends over 13 amino acids. The V gene's germline CDR1 is SEHNR and CDR2 FQNEAQ (reference sequence). Trimming pared 9 bases from V and 2 bases from J, leaving 13 bases between. This CDR3 reads CASEGGSNYGYTF. Written as DNA, the CDR3 is TGTGCCAGTGAAGGGGGTTCCAACTATGGCTACACCTTC.

V is TRBV5-4 and J is TRBJ2-7, with D perhaps matching TRBD2 (5 bases). Germline loops: CDR1 SGHNT, CDR2 YYREEE (reference sequence). The CDR3 sequence is 11 residues long. Trimming cost V 4 bases and J 7 bases, with 9 bases left between them. Written as DNA, the CDR3 is TGTGCCAGCAGCAGGCCGGGGGAGCAGTACTTC. Protein: CASSRPGEQYF.

In nucleotides, the CDR3 is TGCGCCAGCAGCCAAGGCGGAAATCAGCCCCAGCATTTT. It is translated as CASSQGGNQPQHF. The chain carries TRBV4-1 and TRBJ1-5, with D unclear. The CDR3 has 13 residues. Germline CDR1 reads MGHRA; CDR2 reads YSYEKL. V gave up 1 base and J gave up 4 bases, with 5 bases separating them.

This clone occurred a few times. This chain uses TRBV11-1 with TRBJ2-5; 8 nucleotides line up with TRBD2. The DNA matches TRBJ2-7 better at its end, which makes the J call doubtful. Germline V gene sequence: CDR1 SGHAT, CDR2 FQDESV (reference sequence). The CDR3 is made up of 15 amino acids. The CDR3 loop is CASSSGLAPGYEQYF. For the CDR3, the DNA is TGTGCCAGCAGTTCCGGACTAGCCCCTGGGTACGAGCAGTACTTC.

This chain uses TRBV7-8 with TRBJ1-2, with D perhaps TRBD1 (6 bases). The V gene's germline CDR1 is SGHVS and CDR2 FQNEAQ. The CDR3 loop spans 16 amino acids. The V gene lost 1 base and the J gene lost 2 bases, with 14 bases spanning the gap. In DNA, the CDR3 is TGTGCCAGCAGCTTAGATCATCGGGGGGCGAACTATGGCTACACCTTC. Translated: CASSLDHRGANYGYTF.

The count of this clone is one. This sequence joins TRBV10-3 and TRBJ2-5; D perhaps matches TRBD1 (5 bases). This CDR3 spans 13 amino acids. The germline V gene has CDR1 ENHRY and CDR2 SYGVKD. V was pared by 3 bases and J by 5 bases, with 10 bases between. The CDR3 is CAISEGQWETQYF. The CDR3 DNA reads as TGTGCCATCAGTGAAGGACAATGGGAGACCCAGTACTTC.

This clone appeared a few times. A read error is likely here: a far larger clone is one base away. The chain has TRBV27 and TRBJ2-1; D is unresolved. Germline CDR1 and CDR2: MNHEY and SMNVEV (reference sequence). Trimming left V 6 bases short and J 1 base short, with 4 bases between. The CDR3 is made up of 12 amino acids. CDR3 nucleotide sequence: TGTGCCAGCAGCCCTTCCTACAATGAGCAGTTCTTC. It encodes CASSPSYNEQFF.

CDR3 sequence (DNA): TGTGCCAGCAGCGGACAGGCGGAGAACACCGGGGAGCTGTTTTTT. Translating gives CASSGQAENTGELFF. This rearrangement joins TRBV9 to TRBJ2-2; perhaps TRBD1 as D (6 bases). The CDR3 length is 15 residues. Germline CDR1 SGDLS, CDR2 YYNGEE. V was pared by 3 bases and J by 1 base, with 10 bases between.

This clone rates as large. The identical CDR3 is also encoded by other nucleotide sequences in the sample. The chain employs TRBV2 and TRBJ2-1; D is undetermined. The length of the CDR3 is 12 residues. Looked up from germline, CDR1 is SNHLY and CDR2 is FYNNEI. V lost 4 bases, J lost 6 bases, and 7 bases lay in between. The CDR3 coding sequence is TGTGCCAGCAGTGCAGAATTCAATGAGCAGTTCTTC. It yields the protein CASSAEFNEQFF.